This T cell receptor beta chain stems from a study of T-cell memory formation after mild COVID-19. MiXCR, run by TCRdb on the 5' RACE reads, gives a single entry per CDR3 protein. The sample lists 450,000 or so distinct CDR3 sequences, about 23% occurring once. This CDR3 comprises 16 residues. CDR1 is SGHTA and CDR2 is FQGNSA in the germline V gene. Deletions cut 2 bases from V and 8 bases from J, with 19 bases between. The sequence was collected from an adult woman who had mild COVID-19 (a few samples of this study predate the infection). Cell type and time point are not known. Material for sequencing was PBMCs or a T cell subset sorted from them (not recorded which). J is TRBJ2-1 and V is TRBV7-2; D ambiguous. The CDR3 loop is CASSLLSWSEIHEQFF. The CDR3 coding sequence is TGTGCCAGCAGCTTACTCTCCTGGAGCGAGATCCATGAGCAGTTCTTC.